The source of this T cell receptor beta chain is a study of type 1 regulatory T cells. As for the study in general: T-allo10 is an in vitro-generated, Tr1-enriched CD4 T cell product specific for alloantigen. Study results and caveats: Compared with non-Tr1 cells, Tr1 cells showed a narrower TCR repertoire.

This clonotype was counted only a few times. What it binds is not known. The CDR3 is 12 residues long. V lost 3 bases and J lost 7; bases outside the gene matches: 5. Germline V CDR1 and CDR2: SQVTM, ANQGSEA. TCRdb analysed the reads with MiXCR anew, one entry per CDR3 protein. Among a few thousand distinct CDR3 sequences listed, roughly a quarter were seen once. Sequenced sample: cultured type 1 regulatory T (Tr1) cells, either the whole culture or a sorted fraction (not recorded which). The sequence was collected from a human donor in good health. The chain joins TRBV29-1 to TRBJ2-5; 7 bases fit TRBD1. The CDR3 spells CSVDDRVGTQYF. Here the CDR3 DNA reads TGCAGCGTTGATGACAGGGTAGGGACCCAGTACTTC. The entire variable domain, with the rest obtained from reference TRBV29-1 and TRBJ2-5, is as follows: SAVISQKPSRDICQRGTSLTIQCQVDSQVTMMFWYRQQPGQSLTLIATANQGSEATYESGFVIDKFPISRPNLTFSTLTVSNMSPEDSSIYLCSVDDRVGTQYFGPGTRLLVL.